A selection of T cell receptor beta chains follows, all from one sample in a study of T cell repertoires in cytomegalovirus infection. Antigens of these TCRs are unknown. Each CDR3 protein is one row after TCRdb ran MiXCR on the reads. Of approximately 730,000 distinct CDR3 sequences in the sample, under 35% were seen once. The specimen was cultured CD8+ T cells from PBMCs, collected from culture after CMV antigen stimulation. Source of these receptors: a human donor in good health (CMV status not recorded). Some clones in this sample may be carry-over from other donors' samples. Each CDR3 is given with its conserved first and last residue. Fields, in order: D gene, J gene, CDR3 length, clone size, V gene, CDR3 DNA, CDR3 protein. D genes are given only for firm matches. The size of a clone is reported for some rows only, either as once, few or many, or as a class for expanded clones.

d_call: .
j_call: TRBJ1-4
cdr3_length: 14
clone_size: many
v_call: TRBV6-1
cdr3_nt: TGTGCCAGCAGCCCGGGACGGCACAATGAAAAACTGTTTTTT
cdr3_aa: CASSPGRHNEKLFF

d_call: .
j_call: TRBJ2-5
cdr3_length: 13
clone_size: .
v_call: TRBV7-2
cdr3_nt: TGTGTCAGCAAAAGGGCTCGTCAAGAGACCCAGTACTTC
cdr3_aa: CVSKRARQETQYF

d_call: .
j_call: TRBJ2-1
cdr3_length: 15
clone_size: .
v_call: TRBV4-2
cdr3_nt: TGTGCCAGCAGCCAAAAAGCAGCCCCCACTATGGAGCAGTTCTTC
cdr3_aa: CASSQKAAPTMEQFF

d_call: .
j_call: TRBJ1-1
cdr3_length: 13
clone_size: many
v_call: TRBV7-6
cdr3_nt: TGTGCCAGCAGCTTAGGCAGGGCCACTGAAGCTTTCTTT
cdr3_aa: CASSLGRATEAFF

d_call: .
j_call: TRBJ1-2
cdr3_length: 15
clone_size: .
v_call: TRBV6-1
cdr3_nt: TGTGCCAGCAGTGAAAGCTGGGCACCTAACTATGGCTACACCTTC
cdr3_aa: CASSESWAPNYGYTF

d_call: .
j_call: TRBJ1-6
cdr3_length: 17
clone_size: .
v_call: TRBV7-9
cdr3_nt: TGTGCCAGCAGCTCCCCCTTCCCCCGGGACATAAATTCACCCCTCCACTTT
cdr3_aa: CASSSPFPRDINSPLHF

d_call: .
j_call: TRBJ1-3
cdr3_length: 16
clone_size: few
v_call: TRBV6-1
cdr3_nt: TGTGCCAGCAGTGAATACATAGGGGAGGCTGGAAACACCATATATTTT
cdr3_aa: CASSEYIGEAGNTIYF

d_call: .
j_call: TRBJ2-3
cdr3_length: 13
clone_size: .
v_call: TRBV2
cdr3_nt: TGTGCCAGCGTCGGCAATGAAGTATATACGCAGTATTTT
cdr3_aa: CASVGNEVYTQYF

d_call: .
j_call: TRBJ2-2
cdr3_length: 12
clone_size: .
v_call: TRBV5-4
cdr3_nt: TGTGCCAGCAACCTAAACACCGGGGAGCTGTTTTTT
cdr3_aa: CASNLNTGELFF

d_call: .
j_call: TRBJ2-5
cdr3_length: 13
clone_size: .
v_call: TRBV7-7
cdr3_nt: TGTGCTAGCAGCTTATCGGGACTTCAGACCCAGTACTTC
cdr3_aa: CASSLSGLQTQYF

d_call: TRBD2
j_call: TRBJ2-2
cdr3_length: 14
clone_size: .
v_call: TRBV19
cdr3_nt: TGTGCCATCCTCGCGGGGGAGGGCACCGGGGAGCTGTTTTTT
cdr3_aa: CAILAGEGTGELFF

d_call: TRBD1
j_call: TRBJ1-1
cdr3_length: 16
clone_size: .
v_call: TRBV4-1
cdr3_nt: TGTGCCAGCAGCCCTCCCTTTGACAGGGGAAACACTGAAGCTTTCTTT
cdr3_aa: CASSPPFDRGNTEAFF

d_call: .
j_call: TRBJ1-5
cdr3_length: 17
clone_size: .
v_call: TRBV6-2/TRBV6-3
cdr3_nt: TGTGCCAGCAGTTATGATTCCGGGGCCTTGGGCAATCAGCCCCAGCATTTT
cdr3_aa: CASSYDSGALGNQPQHF

d_call: .
j_call: TRBJ1-5
cdr3_length: 15
clone_size: .
v_call: TRBV5-1
cdr3_nt: TGCGCCAGCAGCTCTGGTACCTCTAGCAATCAGCCCCAGCATTTT
cdr3_aa: CASSSGTSSNQPQHF

d_call: TRBD1
j_call: TRBJ1-4
cdr3_length: 15
clone_size: few
v_call: TRBV5-4
cdr3_nt: TGTGCCAGCAGCTTGCGGACAGGGGCAAGTGAAAAACTGTTTTTT
cdr3_aa: CASSLRTGASEKLFF

d_call: .
j_call: TRBJ2-1
cdr3_length: 14
clone_size: few
v_call: TRBV5-6
cdr3_nt: TGTGCCAGCAGCTTGATGTCCCGGTGGAATGAGCAGTTCTTC
cdr3_aa: CASSLMSRWNEQFF

d_call: TRBD2
j_call: TRBJ2-7
cdr3_length: 15
clone_size: many
v_call: TRBV7-6
cdr3_nt: TGTGCCAGCAGCTTCGAAGCGGGGCACTCCTACGAGCAGTACTTC
cdr3_aa: CASSFEAGHSYEQYF

d_call: .
j_call: TRBJ2-1
cdr3_length: 13
clone_size: few
v_call: TRBV27
cdr3_nt: TGTGCCAGCAGTTCGTTCGACAGGCATCAACAGTTCTTC
cdr3_aa: CASSSFDRHQQFF

d_call: .
j_call: TRBJ1-1
cdr3_length: 15
clone_size: .
v_call: TRBV12-5
cdr3_nt: TGTGCTAGTGGGCCTCCGTTGGGGCCGAACACTGAAGCTTTCTTT
cdr3_aa: CASGPPLGPNTEAFF

d_call: TRBD2
j_call: TRBJ2-1
cdr3_length: 14
clone_size: .
v_call: TRBV25-1
cdr3_nt: TGTGCCAGCAGGGGGACTAAGAGTTACAATGAGCAGTTCTTC
cdr3_aa: CASRGTKSYNEQFF

d_call: .
j_call: TRBJ1-1
cdr3_length: 14
clone_size: .
v_call: TRBV6-6
cdr3_nt: TGTGCCAGCAGTTACGGTGGGGGGACCACTGAAGCTTTCTTT
cdr3_aa: CASSYGGGTTEAFF